This paragraph covers one T cell receptor beta chain sequence. The entry originates in a study of blood T cell repertoires in COVID-19. Germline-derived CDR1 and CDR2 are LGHNA and YSLEER. The CDR3 extends over 17 amino acids. V lost 0 bases to trimming and J lost 8 bases, with 20 bases between them. Measured with immunoSEQ multiplex PCR; TCRdb has only the in-frame clones, and not every one. The table has roughly 160,000 clones, roughly 86% seen once. This sequence was found in a woman of 80 years or more with COVID-19, enrolled during active disease. The sample was peripheral blood. The chain uses TRBV4-3 and TRBJ2-1, with D possibly being TRBD2 (6 bases). The CDR3 DNA follows: TGCGCCAGCAGCCAAGAGGGACTCACGAACCCAAGGGATGAGCAGTTCTTC. This translates into CASSQEGLTNPRDEQFF.